This T cell receptor (beta chain) is from a study of CD8+ T cells in alopecia areata. The overall study: Percent affected scalp area, the SALT score, rated treated patients' severity. Study outcomes and limitations: Researchers reported that TCR sharing among patients proved less clear than in mice, possibly HLA-linked.

About this clone itself: Antigen specificity is unknown.

Treatment given: oral pan-JAK inhibitor, 5-10 mg twice daily. As part of sample collection, lesional scalp punch biopsies and peripheral blood were taken from alopecia areata patients. CDR3 size: 14 residues. Germline loops: CDR1 SQVTM, CDR2 ANQGSEA. V lost 4 bases and J lost 10, with 22 bases in between. Sequencing used cDNA as its template, made by extracting RNA and reverse transcribing it. This table comes from immunoSEQ multiplex PCR, and its TCRdb copy is limited to in-frame clones, with some not included. The sample lists around 150,000 clones; less than 70% were seen once. This specimen was CD4+ T cells sorted from blood, taken at week 24, from a patient treated with tofacitinib. The V call is TRBV29-1, the J call TRBJ1-1; TRBD1 might be the D (5 bases). The receptor was isolated from a human donor with alopecia areata. In nucleotides, the CDR3 is TGCAGCGTTGGGGGCTCTGGGGTTGGTGAAGGAGCTTTCTTT. Protein sequence: CSVGGSGVGEGAFF.